These 5 T cell receptor beta chains came from one sample sequenced in a study of siplizumab effects on memory and regulatory T cells. Method: immunoSEQ multiplex PCR; TCRdb's copy keeps in-frame clones and lacks some. The profile shows more than 90,000 clones, 85% to 95% of them singletons. Specimen: non-Treg CD4+ T cells sorted from blood. All receptors derive from a human donor in good health.

This sequence joins TRBV7-9 and TRBJ1-5, with D tentatively TRBD1 (5 bases). CDR3 length: 13 amino acids. Germline lookup yields CDR1 SEHNR and CDR2 FQNEAQ (reference sequence). Trimming took off 1 base at V and 11 bases at J, with 12 bases between the two ends. CDR3 in amino acids: CASSLGGAGAQHF. For the CDR3, the DNA is TGTGCCAGCAGCTTAGGGGGCGCTGGGGCCCAGCATTTT.

This clone has just one count. The chain joins TRBV7-9 to TRBJ2-5, with 8 bases aligning to TRBD2. This CDR3 is 16 amino acids long. From germline, CDR1 is SEHNR and CDR2 FQNEAQ (reference sequence). The J segment lost 5 bases and the V segment lost 1 base, leaving 9 bases of the junction unmatched. The CDR3 DNA sequence: TGTGCCAGCAGCTTAGACCTAAGCGGGAGCTGGGAGACCCAGTACTTC. It codes for CASSLDLSGSWETQYF.

V gene TRBV29-1 combines with J gene TRBJ2-7; 8 nucleotides line up with TRBD1. Germline V gene lookup returns CDR1 SQVTM and CDR2 ANQGSEA. Trimming cost V 4 bases and J 3 bases; bases outside gene matches: 8. This CDR3 has 14 residues. CDR3 DNA: TGCAGCGTTGGGGGCCGACAGGGGATCTACGAGCAGTACTTC. Its translation: CSVGGRQGIYEQYF.

The chain is built from TRBV5-8 and TRBJ1-2; a possible D gene is TRBD1 (6 bases). The CDR3 spans 12 residues. Germline-derived CDR1 and CDR2 are SGHTS and YDEGEE. Trimming cost V 5 bases and J 5 bases, with 10 bases left between them. In DNA form, the CDR3 reads TGTGCCAGCAGAAAGGGGGTTTATGGCTACACCTTC. Amino acids: CASRKGVYGYTF.

The chain links TRBV7-3 to TRBJ2-5; 8 bases are shared with TRBD2. V was pared by 0 bases and J by 3 bases, with 0 bases of the junction left unmatched. The CDR3 spans 14 residues. Germline CDR1 and CDR2: SGHTA and FQGTGA. Here the CDR3 reads CASSLTAGEETQYF. The CDR3 region has the DNA TGTGCCAGCAGCTTAACAGCGGGAGAAGAGACCCAGTACTTC.